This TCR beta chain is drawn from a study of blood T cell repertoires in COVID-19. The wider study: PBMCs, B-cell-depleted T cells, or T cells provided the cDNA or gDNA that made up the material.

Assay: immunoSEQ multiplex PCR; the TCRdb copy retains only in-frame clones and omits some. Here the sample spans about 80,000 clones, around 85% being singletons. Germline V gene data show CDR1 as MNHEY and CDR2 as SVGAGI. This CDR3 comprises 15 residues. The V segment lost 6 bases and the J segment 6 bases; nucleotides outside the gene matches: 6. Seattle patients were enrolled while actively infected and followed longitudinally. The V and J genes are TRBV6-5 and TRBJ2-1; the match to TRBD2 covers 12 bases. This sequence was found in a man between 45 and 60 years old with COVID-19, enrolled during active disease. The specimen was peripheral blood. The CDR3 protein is CASRRLAGVSNEQFF. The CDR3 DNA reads TGTGCCAGCAGGCGACTAGCGGGAGTAAGCAATGAGCAGTTCTTC.